This note documents a single T cell receptor (beta chain) sequence. Its antigen is not identified. Additional DNA sequences in this sample encode the identical CDR3. The authors divided CD4+ cells into CD45RA+ naive and CD45RA-negative memory subsets. Sorted-subset replicate PCRs used roughly 180 ng DNA, some 33,000 T cell genomes. Some clones are missing from TCRdb's copy, which holds only in-frame ones; the method was immunoSEQ multiplex PCR. The sample comprises around 2.1 million clones, 90% to 97% of which are singletons, and around 0.13% rests with the top ten. This record belongs to a study of shared clonotypes between healthy human individuals. Overall study results and limits: Larger richness was generally estimated for naive than memory subsets.

The CDR3 is 13 amino acids. The V gene lost 1 base and the J gene lost 4 bases, with 7 bases spanning the gap. In germline, CDR1 is KGHSH, CDR2 LQKENI. Sequencing input: naive CD4+ T cells sorted from blood. Subset defined: CD45RA+ positively selected. The source is a man between 18 and 29 years old in good health. The genes are TRBV18 and TRBJ2-5; TRBD1 or TRBD2 may be the D gene (5 bases each). CDR3 sequence (DNA): TGTGCCAGCTCACCACGTGGGGGAGAGACCCAGTACTTC. Translation gives CASSPRGGETQYF.